The source of this TCR beta chain is a study of CD8+CD57+ T cells in acquired aplastic anemia. Germline V gene data show CDR1 as SEHNR and CDR2 as FQNEAQ (reference sequence). Trimming pared 4 bases from V and 2 bases from J, leaving 10 bases between. This CDR3 contains 14 residues. Those patients picked for sequencing had displayed CD8+CD57+ cell expansion on flow cytometry. TCR beta VDJ and CDR3 were profiled, and genomic DNA was the template. TCRdb used MiXCR to reprocess the reads, holding one entry per CDR3 protein. The table has under 350,000 distinct CDR3 sequences, 56% seen once; the top ten hold approximately 1.2%.

The sequencing input was sorted CD4+, CD8+, or CD8+CD57+ T cells (not recorded which) from PBMCs. This chain links TRBV7-9 with TRBJ2-3; TRBD2 is a possible D gene (6 bases). This clonotype was obtained from a human donor with aplastic anemia. The DNA of the CDR3 is TGTGCCAGCAGCTCCCCGGACTACACAGATACGCAGTATTTT. Translated, it gives CASSSPDYTDTQYF.